This T cell receptor (beta chain) was recorded in a study of prognosis after radiotherapy for stage I lung cancer (dated by TCRdb to about 2021). About the study as a whole: Between early 2018 and January 2019, nineteen stage I NSCLC patients were enrolled in Nanjing, China. Fourteen patients had newly diagnosed primary stage I lung tumors, and a few had oligometastatic NSCLC after surgical resection of the primary tumor. Every patient was deemed medically inoperable, around twelve because of comorbidities and 7 because they refused surgery. Ages in the cohort of about a dozen men and about 6 women ranged from 53 to 84 years, with a median of 74. Tumor histology was squamous cell carcinoma in several patients and adenocarcinoma in about a dozen. SBRT was delivered in 3 to 5 fractions with a biologically effective dose of at least 100 Gy, and image-guided IMRT or VMAT was used for delivery. No patient received concurrent therapy alongside SBRT. Distant metastases were developed by four of the 19 patients after SBRT, at a median of roughly 7 months, whereas no significant progression was observed in the other 15 patients. This study profiled peripheral blood TCR beta repertoires from stage I NSCLC patients before and after stereotactic body radiotherapy and linked the repertoires to distant failure. The study took one blood sample before SBRT and one after SBRT from each of 19 patients and sequenced all 40 or so samples.

This clonotype appeared many times. What antigen it recognizes has not been identified. Base quality data are lacking; no much larger clone is found one base away. All patients had node-negative disease on CT and PET/CT, and none had a history of other malignancies or had previously received chemotherapy or radiotherapy. About 6.3 milliliters of peripheral venous blood were drawn into EDTA tubes at each of two time points. PBMCs were isolated by Ficoll-Paque Plus density-gradient centrifugation. Right after collection, samples were placed at -80 degrees C and kept there until analysis. Study-level results and caveats: Limitations of the study included a small cohort and short follow-up, and the study findings need independent validation. Post-SBRT Shannon entropy and its change from baseline were lower in patients who developed distant metastases; baseline Shannon entropy was not associated with metastases. None of the reported P values were adjusted for multiple comparisons. Differences by metastasis status were reportedly seen in TRBV and TRBJ usage frequencies, involving two V genes at baseline and, after SBRT, nine V genes and two J genes. A decrease in unique TCR clone counts was observed after SBRT (median around 9,800 before versus some 7,000 after; Wilcoxon paired P=0.011). Whether the expanded TCR clones were tumor-specific was not determined.

The TCR beta CDR3 region was amplified from genomic DNA by two rounds of multiplex PCR. In the first round of PCR, primers specific to each TRBV and TRBJ gene were used, and the primer sequences are filed in Chinese patent CN105087789A. The second PCR round used universal primers. The Roche High Pure PCR Template Preparation Kit was used to extract genomic DNA from frozen PBMCs. An Illumina HiSeq 3000 was used to sequence the libraries paired-end with 151 bp reads. Regarding the original processing steps: CutAdapt was used to remove raw reads lacking the multiplex PCR primer sequences. High-quality paired reads were merged into contigs with PEAR. MiXCR assigned TRB V, D and J gene segments to each contig by aligning to reference sequences. CDR3 sequences were clustered by base quality and sequence similarity to remove sequencing errors. Shannon entropy, normalized by the natural log of the productive TCR sequence number, served as the measure of diversity. To get clonality, Shannon entropy was divided by the natural log of the number of unique clonotypes, and that result was subtracted from one. Progression-free survival cut-offs for repertoire metrics were chosen using the Youden index of ROC curves, with analyses run in R 3.5.3. In-frame beta chains were kept once TCRdb had trimmed the public reads at Q25 with fastp and called clones with MiXCR. Rows with a matching CDR3 protein are joined into one entry that keeps the most common DNA and genes. What appears here as the V and J calls and clone size reflects TCRdb's work, not the paper's. A total of about 17,000 distinct CDR3 sequences appear in this sample, roughly two fifths of them only once. Of the sample, 30% to 40% falls within the top ten clones.

Cut back by 1 base and 2 bases, the V and J ends lie 13 bases apart. Inclusive of the bounding cysteine and phenylalanine, the CDR3 is 16 residues long. CDR3 DNA is the only sequence kept; it has 48 bases, read in frame from the first base. The CDR1 and CDR2 encoded by the germline V gene (reference sequence) are SGHAT and FQDESV. The TCR was taken from a donor over 45 with non-small cell lung cancer. The sample consisted of PBMCs, taken before or after stereotactic body radiation therapy (not recorded which). The chain is encoded by TRBV11-1 joined to TRBJ2-3; the D gene is unclear. The DNA is TGTGCCAGCAGCTTAGGAGCGACTCCCCACACAGATACGCAGTATTTT. Its protein product is CASSLGATPHTDTQYF.